The 4 T cell receptor beta chains listed next were all sequenced from one sample in a study of cytomegalovirus exposure and HLA in healthy donors. A multiplex PCR was run with 60 Vbeta primers and 13 Jbeta primers. Assay used: immunoSEQ multiplex PCR; TCRdb lists only in-frame clones, some missing. The profile shows 100,000 to 150,000 clones, under 20% of them singletons. The sequenced material came from PBMCs. These receptors were obtained from a female donor in good health and CMV-seropositive.

As concerns this clone: Given a much more abundant clone one base away, this may be a read error. The genes are TRBV5-4 and TRBJ1-1; a possible D gene is TRBD1 (5 bases). The CDR3 extends over 13 amino acids. V was pared by 1 base and J by 1 base, with 5 bases between. The germline V gene encodes CDR1 SGHNT and CDR2 YYREEE (reference sequence). CDR3 loop: CASSLQGNTEAFF. The CDR3 DNA is TGTGCCAGCAGCTTGCAGGGGAACACTGAAGCTTTCTTT.

On this clone: Other DNA sequences from this sample encode an identical CDR3 as well. The CDR3 nucleotides read TGTGCCAGCAGTTACTCCAGGGGATACGAGCAGTACTTC. This encodes CASSYSRGYEQYF. This sequence joins TRBV6-5 and TRBJ2-7, with D possibly TRBD1 on 6 matching bases. Trimming shortened V by 0 bases and J by 4 bases, and 7 bases separated the two germline ends. The germline CDR1 and CDR2 sequences are MNHEY and SVGAGI. The CDR3 is 13 amino acids.

The rearrangement uses TRBV7-9 and TRBJ1-5; D is unresolved. Trimming shortened V by 2 bases and J by 3 bases, and 14 bases separated the two germline ends. The CDR3 covers 16 residues. Germline V gene lookup returns CDR1 SEHNR and CDR2 FQNEAQ (reference sequence). CDR3 residues: CASSLNRGGSNQPQHF. In nucleotides, the CDR3 is TGTGCCAGCAGCTTAAACCGAGGAGGGTCCAATCAGCCCCAGCATTTT.

The chain has TRBV5-1 and TRBJ1-1; 8 bases are shared with TRBD1. The V gene's germline CDR1 is SGHRS and CDR2 YFSETQ. V trimming: 4 bases; J trimming: 2 bases; junction bases outside the gene matches: 4. This CDR3 is built from 14 residues. CDR3: CASSVDRANTEAFF. CDR3 in DNA: TGCGCCAGCAGCGTGGACAGGGCTAACACTGAAGCTTTCTTT.